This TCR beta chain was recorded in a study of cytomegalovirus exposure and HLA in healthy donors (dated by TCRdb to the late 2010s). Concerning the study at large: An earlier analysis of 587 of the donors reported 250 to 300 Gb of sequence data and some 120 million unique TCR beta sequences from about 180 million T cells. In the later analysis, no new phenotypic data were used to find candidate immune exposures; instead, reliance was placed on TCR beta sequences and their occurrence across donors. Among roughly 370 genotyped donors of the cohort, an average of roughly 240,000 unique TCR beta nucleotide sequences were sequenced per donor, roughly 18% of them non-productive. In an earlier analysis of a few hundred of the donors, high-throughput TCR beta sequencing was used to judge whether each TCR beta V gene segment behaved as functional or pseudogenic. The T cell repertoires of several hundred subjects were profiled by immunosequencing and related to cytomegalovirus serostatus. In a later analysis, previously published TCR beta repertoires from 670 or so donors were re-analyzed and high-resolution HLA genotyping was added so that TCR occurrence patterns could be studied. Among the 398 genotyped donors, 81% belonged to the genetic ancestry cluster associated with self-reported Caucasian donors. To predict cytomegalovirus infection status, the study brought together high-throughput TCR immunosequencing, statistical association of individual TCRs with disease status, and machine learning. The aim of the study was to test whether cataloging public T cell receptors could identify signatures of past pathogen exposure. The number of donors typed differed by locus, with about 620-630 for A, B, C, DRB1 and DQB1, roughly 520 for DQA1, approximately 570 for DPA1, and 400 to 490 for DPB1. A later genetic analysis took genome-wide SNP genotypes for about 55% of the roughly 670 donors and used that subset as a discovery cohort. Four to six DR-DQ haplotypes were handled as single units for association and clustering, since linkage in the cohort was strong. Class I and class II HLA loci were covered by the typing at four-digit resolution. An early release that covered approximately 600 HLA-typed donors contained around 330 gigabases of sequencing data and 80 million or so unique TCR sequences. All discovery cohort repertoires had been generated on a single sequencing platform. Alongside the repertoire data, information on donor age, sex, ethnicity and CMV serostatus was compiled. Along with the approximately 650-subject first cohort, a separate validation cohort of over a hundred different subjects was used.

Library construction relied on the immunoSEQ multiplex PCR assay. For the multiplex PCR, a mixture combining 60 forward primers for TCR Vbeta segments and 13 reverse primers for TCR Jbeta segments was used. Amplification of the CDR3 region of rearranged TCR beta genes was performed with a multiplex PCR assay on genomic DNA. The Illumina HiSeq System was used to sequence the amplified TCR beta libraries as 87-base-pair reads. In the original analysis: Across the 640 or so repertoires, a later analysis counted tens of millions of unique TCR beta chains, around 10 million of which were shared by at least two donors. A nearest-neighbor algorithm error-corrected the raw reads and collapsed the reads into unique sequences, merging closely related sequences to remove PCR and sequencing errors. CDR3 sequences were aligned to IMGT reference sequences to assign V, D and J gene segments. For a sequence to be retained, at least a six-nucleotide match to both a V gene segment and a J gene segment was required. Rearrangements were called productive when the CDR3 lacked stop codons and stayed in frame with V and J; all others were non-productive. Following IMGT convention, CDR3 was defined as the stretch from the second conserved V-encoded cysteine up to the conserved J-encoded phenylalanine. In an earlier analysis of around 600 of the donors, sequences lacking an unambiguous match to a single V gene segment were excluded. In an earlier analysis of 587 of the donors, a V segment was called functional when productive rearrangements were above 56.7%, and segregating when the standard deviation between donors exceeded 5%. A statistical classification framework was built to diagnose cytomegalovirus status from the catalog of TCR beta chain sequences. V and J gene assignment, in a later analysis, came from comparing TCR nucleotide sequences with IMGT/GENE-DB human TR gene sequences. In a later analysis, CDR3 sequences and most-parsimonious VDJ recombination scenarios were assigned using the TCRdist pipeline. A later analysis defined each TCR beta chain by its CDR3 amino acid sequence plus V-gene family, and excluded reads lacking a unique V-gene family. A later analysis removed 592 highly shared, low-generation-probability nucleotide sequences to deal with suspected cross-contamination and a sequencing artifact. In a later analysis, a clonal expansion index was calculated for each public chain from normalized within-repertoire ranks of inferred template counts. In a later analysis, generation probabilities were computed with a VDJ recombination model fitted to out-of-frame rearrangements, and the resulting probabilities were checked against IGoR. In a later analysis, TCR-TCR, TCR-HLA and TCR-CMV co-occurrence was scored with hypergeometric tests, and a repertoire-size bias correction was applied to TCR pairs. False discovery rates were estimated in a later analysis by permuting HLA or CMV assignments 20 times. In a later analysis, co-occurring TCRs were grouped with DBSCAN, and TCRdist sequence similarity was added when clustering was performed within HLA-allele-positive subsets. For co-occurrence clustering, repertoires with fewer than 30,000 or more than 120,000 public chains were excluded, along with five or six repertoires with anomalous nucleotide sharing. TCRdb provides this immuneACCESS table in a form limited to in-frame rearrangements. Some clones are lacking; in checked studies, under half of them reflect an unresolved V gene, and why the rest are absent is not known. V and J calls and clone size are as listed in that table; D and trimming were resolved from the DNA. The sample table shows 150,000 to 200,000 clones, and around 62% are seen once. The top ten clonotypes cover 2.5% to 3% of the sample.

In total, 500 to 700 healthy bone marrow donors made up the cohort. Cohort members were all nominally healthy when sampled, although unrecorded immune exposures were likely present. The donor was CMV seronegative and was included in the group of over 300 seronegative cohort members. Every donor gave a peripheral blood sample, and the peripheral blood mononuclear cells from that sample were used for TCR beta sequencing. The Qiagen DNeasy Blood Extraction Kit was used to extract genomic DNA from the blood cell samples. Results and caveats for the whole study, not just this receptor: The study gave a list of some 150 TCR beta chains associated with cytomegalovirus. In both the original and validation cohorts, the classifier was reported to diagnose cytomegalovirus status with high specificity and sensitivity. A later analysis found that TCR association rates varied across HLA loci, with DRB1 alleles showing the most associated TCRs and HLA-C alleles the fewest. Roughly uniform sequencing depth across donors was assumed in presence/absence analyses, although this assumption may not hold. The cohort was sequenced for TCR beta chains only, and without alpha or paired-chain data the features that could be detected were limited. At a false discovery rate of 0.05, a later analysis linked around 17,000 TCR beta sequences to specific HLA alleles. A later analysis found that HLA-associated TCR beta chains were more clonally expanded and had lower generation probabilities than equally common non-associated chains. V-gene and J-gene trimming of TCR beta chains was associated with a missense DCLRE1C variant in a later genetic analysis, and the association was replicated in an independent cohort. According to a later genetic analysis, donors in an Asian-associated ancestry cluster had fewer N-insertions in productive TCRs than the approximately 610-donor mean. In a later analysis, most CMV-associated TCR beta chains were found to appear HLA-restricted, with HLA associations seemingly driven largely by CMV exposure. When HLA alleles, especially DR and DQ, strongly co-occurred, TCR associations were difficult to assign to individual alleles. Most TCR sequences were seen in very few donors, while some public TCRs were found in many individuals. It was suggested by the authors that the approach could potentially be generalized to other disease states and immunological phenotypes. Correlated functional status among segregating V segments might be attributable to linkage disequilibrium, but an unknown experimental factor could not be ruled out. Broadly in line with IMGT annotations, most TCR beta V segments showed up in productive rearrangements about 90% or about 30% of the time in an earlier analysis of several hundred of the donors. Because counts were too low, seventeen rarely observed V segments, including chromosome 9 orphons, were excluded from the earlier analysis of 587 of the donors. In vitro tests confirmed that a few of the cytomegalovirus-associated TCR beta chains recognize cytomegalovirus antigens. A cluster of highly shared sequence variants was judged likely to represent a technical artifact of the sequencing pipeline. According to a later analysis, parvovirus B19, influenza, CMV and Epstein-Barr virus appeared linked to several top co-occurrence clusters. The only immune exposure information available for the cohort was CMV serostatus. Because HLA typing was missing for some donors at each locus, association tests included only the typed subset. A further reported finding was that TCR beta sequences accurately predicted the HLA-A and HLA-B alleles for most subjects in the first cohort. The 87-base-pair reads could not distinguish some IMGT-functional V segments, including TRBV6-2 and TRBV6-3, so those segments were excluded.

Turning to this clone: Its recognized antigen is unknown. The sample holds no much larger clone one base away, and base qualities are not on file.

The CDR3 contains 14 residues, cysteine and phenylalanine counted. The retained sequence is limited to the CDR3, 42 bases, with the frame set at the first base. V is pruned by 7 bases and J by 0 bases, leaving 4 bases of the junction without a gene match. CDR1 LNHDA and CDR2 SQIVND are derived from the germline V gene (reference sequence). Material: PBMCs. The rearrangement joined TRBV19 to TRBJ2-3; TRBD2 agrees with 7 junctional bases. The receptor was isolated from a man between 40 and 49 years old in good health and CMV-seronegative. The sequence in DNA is TGTGCCAGTACCTATAGCGGGAGCACAGATACGCAGTATTTT. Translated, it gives CASTYSGSTDTQYF.